The 20 T cell receptor beta chains presented below share a single source sample, sequenced in a study of cytotoxic CD8 clonotypes in ibrutinib-treated CLL. Profiled with immunoSEQ multiplex PCR; TCRdb holds only in-frame clones, not every one. The table has some 28,000 clones, roughly 60% seen once. Sequencing used PBMCs, obtained before ibrutinib treatment. The receptors come from a human donor with chronic lymphocytic leukemia.

The rearrangement links TRBV5-1 to TRBJ2-3; a weak D match, TRBD2 (5 bases). The germline gives CDR1 SGHRS, CDR2 YFSETQ. The ends were cut back, 1 base at V and 1 base at J, with 7 bases in the middle. The CDR3 has 14 residues. As DNA, the CDR3 is TGCGCCAGCAGCTTGTGGGGAGGCACAGATACGCAGTATTTT. It yields the protein CASSLWGGTDTQYF.

The chain combines TRBV27 with TRBJ2-2, with TRBD2 matching over 11 bases. The CDR3 extends over 18 amino acids. Germline-derived CDR1 and CDR2 are MNHEY and SMNVEV (reference sequence). The V and J ends lost 1 base and 6 bases, in that order; junction bases with no gene match: 10. Written as DNA, the CDR3 is TGTGCCAGCAGTTTATATACTAGCGGGAGCGCTATTGCCGGGGAGCTGTTTTTT. Encoded protein: CASSLYTSGSAIAGELFF.

This clone appeared a few times. The chain carries TRBV27 and TRBJ1-2; 10 nucleotides agree with TRBD1. The CDR3 contains 15 residues. Germline trimming cut 6 bases from V and 6 bases from J; bases unmatched to any gene: 10. Germline V gene lookup returns CDR1 MNHEY and CDR2 SMNVEV (reference sequence). CDR3 loop: CASSPLDRGHDGYTF. For the CDR3, the DNA is TGTGCCAGCAGCCCGCTAGACAGGGGGCATGATGGCTACACCTTC.

This clone was recorded a few times. V gene TRBV2 combines with J gene TRBJ2-7, with D perhaps matching TRBD1 (5 bases). The CDR3 extends over 12 amino acids. Germline V gene data show CDR1 as SNHLY and CDR2 as FYNNEI. Between the trimmed V and J ends, which lost 4 bases and 6 bases, there was a span of 10 bases. The CDR3 sequence is CASSVTGAEQYF. CDR3 nucleotides: TGTGCCAGCAGTGTAACTGGGGCCGAGCAGTACTTC.

The chain has TRBV7-9 and TRBJ1-1; D possibly corresponds to TRBD1 (5 bases). The CDR3 has 15 amino acids. The V end was cut by 5 bases, the J end by 0 bases, with 13 bases between. CDR1 is SEHNR and CDR2 is FQNEAQ in the germline V gene (reference sequence). Written as DNA, the CDR3 is TGTGCCAGCAGCCTAGTCAGGGTTCTGAACACTGAAGCTTTCTTT. Protein: CASSLVRVLNTEAFF.

This clone has more than one count but fewer than ten. V is TRBV18 and J is TRBJ1-1; a weak D match, TRBD1 (5 bases). Germline loops: CDR1 KGHSH, CDR2 LQKENI. Between the trimmed V and J ends, which lost 5 bases and 1 base, there was a span of 14 bases. This CDR3 comprises 15 residues. The CDR3 spells CASSAQDIRNTEAFF. The DNA for the CDR3 is TGTGCCAGCTCAGCCCAGGACATAAGGAACACTGAAGCTTTCTTT. The full variable domain, in which reference TRBV18 and TRBJ1-1 provide the parts outside the CDR3, is NAGVMQNPRHLVRRRGQEARLRCSPMKGHSHVYWYRQLPEEGLKFMVYLQKENIIDESGMPKERFSAEFPKEGPSILRIQQVVRGDSAAYFCASSAQDIRNTEAFFGQGTRLTVV.

V gene TRBV25-1 combines with J gene TRBJ2-1; 9 bases align to TRBD2. V lost 2 bases, J lost 4 bases, and 12 bases stayed unmatched. Per germline, CDR1 MGHDK and CDR2 SYGVNS. CDR3 length: 18 amino acids. The CDR3 nucleotides read TGTGCCAGCAGTGAAGAGGGGAAAGGCGGGAGGGCTTACAATGAGCAGTTCTTC. As protein: CASSEEGKGGRAYNEQFF. The complete variable domain, with remaining parts taken from reference TRBV25-1 and TRBJ2-1, reads EADIYQTPRYLVIGTGKKITLECSQTMGHDKMYWYQQDPGMELHLIHYSYGVNSTEKGDLSSESTVSRIRTEHFPLTLESARPSHTSQYLCASSEEGKGGRAYNEQFFGPGTRLTVL.

The rearrangement links TRBV5-1 to TRBJ2-3; no definite D call. Per germline, CDR1 SGHRS and CDR2 YFSETQ. This CDR3 has 13 residues. V gave up 1 base and J gave up 2 bases, with 5 bases separating them. This CDR3 reads CASSLPPTDTQYF. CDR3 coding DNA: TGCGCCAGCAGCTTGCCCCCCACAGATACGCAGTATTTT.

The gene calls are TRBV6-5 and TRBJ2-5, with 11 bases lining up with TRBD1. The V gene's germline CDR1 is MNHEY and CDR2 SVGAGI. CDR3 size: 15 residues. V was clipped by 4 bases and J by 6 bases; unmatched bases: 7. The CDR3 spells CASSSAGTGGKTQYF. Written as DNA, the CDR3 is TGTGCCAGCAGTTCCGCCGGGACAGGGGGGAAGACCCAGTACTTC.

V gene TRBV29-1 combines with J gene TRBJ1-5, with D possibly matching TRBD1 (5 bases). The CDR3 runs to 13 residues. CDR1 is SQVTM, CDR2 ANQGSEA, per germline. V was clipped by 5 bases and J by 2 bases, with 10 bases between them. The DNA of the CDR3 is TGCAGCGTTACGGTGGGGGGCAATCAGCCCCAGCATTTT. Protein product: CSVTVGGNQPQHF.

The J gene is TRBJ2-3, the V gene TRBV27; TRBD2 agrees at 14 bases. This CDR3 is built from 17 residues. V was clipped by 6 bases and J by 4 bases; unmatched bases: 9. CDR1 is MNHEY and CDR2 is SMNVEV in the germline V gene (reference sequence). In DNA, the CDR3 is TGTGCCAGCAGCGACGAGACTAGCGGGGGGGGACCAGATACGCAGTATTTT. Protein: CASSDETSGGGPDTQYF.

The chain carries TRBV5-1 and TRBJ2-7; D is unclear. Germline lookup yields CDR1 SGHRS and CDR2 YFSETQ. The CDR3 totals 13 residues. V dropped 1 base and J dropped 7 bases, with 12 bases sitting between them. The CDR3 sequence: CASSLPASKEQYF. For the CDR3, the DNA is TGCGCCAGCAGCTTGCCGGCGTCGAAGGAGCAGTACTTC.

This clone showed up just a few times. The chain employs TRBV5-1 and TRBJ2-1, with 10 bases that match TRBD1. Germline CDR1 is SGHRS and CDR2 is YFSETQ. The junction had 10 bases not matched to a gene; V was cut back by 4 bases and J by 9 bases. This CDR3 has 15 amino acids. The CDR3 DNA sequence: TGCGCCAGCAGCCCGGGACAGGGGTTACTGGGTGAGCAGTTCTTC. It codes for CASSPGQGLLGEQFF.

In its sample, this clone was seen a few times. The J gene is TRBJ1-2, the V gene TRBV19; no clear D gene. Germline values: CDR1 LNHDA, CDR2 SQIVND (reference sequence). V was clipped by 5 bases and J by 4 bases, with 5 bases between them. The CDR3 is 11 amino acids. CDR3: CASSWGYGYTF. The CDR3, as DNA: TGTGCCAGTAGTTGGGGCTATGGCTACACCTTC.

This clone occurred a few times. J is TRBJ2-5 and V is TRBV5-1; 16 bases match TRBD2. The CDR3 covers 15 residues. Germline V gives CDR1 SGHRS, CDR2 YFSETQ. With V trimmed by 5 bases and J by 2 bases, 0 bases remained unmatched. CDR3 coding DNA: TGCGCCAGCAGGGGACTAGCGGGGGGGCAAGAGACCCAGTACTTC. Translating gives CASRGLAGGQETQYF.

V gene TRBV11-2 combines with J gene TRBJ2-1; TRBD2 matches 12 bases. The CDR3 is 16 amino acids. Trimming at V came to 5 bases and at J to 5 bases, leaving 7 bases not matched to a gene. Germline V lookup: CDR1 SGHAT, CDR2 FQNNGV. CDR3 loop: CASSPLTSGRDNEQFF. The CDR3 nucleotides are TGTGCCAGCAGCCCGTTGACTAGCGGGAGAGACAATGAGCAGTTCTTC.

CDR3 coding DNA: TGTGCCAGCAGTGGCCGCGAGGATACGCAGTATTTT. Translation gives CASSGREDTQYF. The V call is TRBV25-1, the J call TRBJ2-3, with D unresolved. Trimming took off 4 bases at V and 6 bases at J, with 8 bases between the two ends. The CDR3 consists of 12 residues. Germline V lookup: CDR1 MGHDK, CDR2 SYGVNS.

The gene calls are TRBV29-1 and TRBJ1-2, with unresolved D. V lost 0 bases, J lost 5 bases, and 13 bases lay in between. Germline V gene data show CDR1 as SQVTM and CDR2 as ANQGSEA. The CDR3 is 14 amino acids. The CDR3 DNA is TGCAGCGTTGAAGAGTATTGGCCAGCTTATGGCTACACCTTC. It specifies CSVEEYWPAYGYTF.

J is TRBJ2-1 and V is TRBV28, with 10 positions matching TRBD2. Trimming at V came to 6 bases and at J to 4 bases, leaving 18 bases not matched to a gene. Per germline, CDR1 MDHEN and CDR2 SYDVKM. CDR3 length: 19 amino acids. The CDR3 DNA reads TGTGCCAGCAGCCAGACCTTATTCCGTAGGGGACTAGCGTACAATGAGCAGTTCTTC. Amino acid sequence: CASSQTLFRRGLAYNEQFF.

The chain employs TRBV28 and TRBJ2-7; no clear D. The CDR3 covers 11 residues. Germline V gene lookup returns CDR1 MDHEN and CDR2 SYDVKM. The V end was cut by 6 bases, the J end by 2 bases, with 5 bases between. The CDR3 sequence is CASSPTYEQYF. The CDR3 DNA sequence: TGTGCCAGCAGCCCCACCTACGAGCAGTACTTC.